This T cell receptor (beta chain) was identified during a study of blood T cell repertoires in COVID-19 (dated by TCRdb to the early 2020s). As for the study more broadly: The collaborator samples originated in the United States, Italy and Spain and spanned the acute and convalescent phases of COVID-19. The prospective study material was composed of cDNA or gDNA derived from T cells, B-cell-depleted T cells, or PBMCs. Deeply sampled blood TCRbeta repertoires from subjects exposed to, actively infected with, or recovered from COVID-19 were included in the dataset. The repertoires were released in a freely available public database meant as a resource for research on the immune response to SARS-CoV-2. The samples were drawn from two sources: the first 160 participants of the ongoing ImmuneRACE study, and about 1,300 subjects contributed by 6 global collaborators. Sample metadata almost always included a de-identified subject ID, COVID-19 status, age in years and sex. Where available, HLA class I and class II types were taken from metadata supplied by the sample provider and were not determined by assay-based typing. Overall study outcomes, separate from this receptor: The quantity of clinical and demographic metadata differed by source and by participant and was supplied without curation.

V is cut back by 7 bases and J by 5 bases, with 6 bases in the junction unmatched. CDR1 and CDR2 are read off the germline V gene as WSHSY and SAAADI. The CDR3 starts with the cysteine, ends with the phenylalanine, and has 13 residues. Only CDR3 DNA is held: 39 bases, read in frame from base 1. Notes on this clone: This clone's antigen is unknown. No base qualities exist here, and no much larger clone lies one base off it.

One collaborating source in Seattle enrolled patients while the patients were actively infected and followed the patients over time throughout the course of disease. The collaborating institutions used their own protocols to collect whole blood in K2EDTA tubes. For TCRbeta analysis, collaborator samples were shipped as frozen whole blood, as isolated PBMCs, or as DNA extracted from either sample type. The immunoSEQ Assay, a bias-controlled multiplex PCR, was used to amplify TCRbeta CDR3 regions from genomic DNA. Per the original workflow: Within the assay, amplification of reference gene primers was used to estimate how many nucleated cells each sample contained. Sequence reads were collapsed and filtered to measure the absolute abundance of every unique TCRbeta CDR3 rearrangement. For each sample, productive Simpson clonality was calculated as the square root of Simpson's diversity index over productive rearrangements. This immuneACCESS table, as held by TCRdb, lists in-frame sequences with V and J called but not all clones. Of the missing ones, under half trace to an unresolved V gene in checked studies; the others have no known cause. The D gene and trimming were derived from the DNA, and the V and J assignments and clone size from that table. Recorded for this sample are about 160,000 clones; approximately 85% of them occurred a single time. Together, the top ten hold 6.5% to 7.5% of the sample.

The TCR was taken from a man older than 75 with COVID-19, enrolled during active disease. The V and J segments used are TRBV10-2 and TRBJ1-1; TRBD1 fits 8 bases in the junction. Sequenced sample: peripheral blood. The encoded CDR3 is CASNRQGWTEAFF. In nucleotide form, the sequence is TGCGCCAGCAACCGACAGGGGTGGACTGAAGCTTTCTTT.